The next 25 T cell receptor beta chains were all read from a single sample in a study of OX40 agonist ivuxolimab in advanced cancers. Clones were sequenced by immunoSEQ multiplex PCR, and TCRdb holds only the in-frame ones, with some missing. The table has some 64,000 clones, 92% seen once. Here the sequenced sample was CD4+ or CD8+ T cells sorted from blood, taken in a trial of the OX40 agonist ivuxolimab. The receptors originated from an adult with an advanced solid tumor such as melanoma, head and neck, liver or kidney cancer.

This clone has just one count. V gene TRBV27 combines with J gene TRBJ2-6, with D hard to call. The CDR3 has 14 residues. Trimming took off 2 bases at V and 0 bases at J, with 2 bases between the two ends. Germline CDR1 MNHEY, CDR2 SMNVEV (reference sequence). The CDR3 spells CASSLVSGANVLTF. The CDR3 coding sequence is TGTGCCAGCAGTTTAGTCTCTGGGGCCAACGTCCTGACTTTC.

J is TRBJ2-3 and V is TRBV5-8; 9 bases agree with TRBD1. V lost 9 bases to trimming and J lost 2 bases; unmatched junction nucleotides: 4. CDR1 and CDR2 (germline): SGHTS, YDEGEE. The CDR3 is made up of 13 amino acids. CDR3 in DNA: TGTGCCAACCGGGACAGGGACACAGATACGCAGTATTTT. This gives the protein CANRDRDTDTQYF.

The J gene is TRBJ1-1, the V gene TRBV10-3; D might be TRBD1 (5 bases). The CDR3 is 16 residues long. The germline V and J ends were trimmed by 0 bases and 5 bases, with 16 bases remaining between them. Germline values: CDR1 ENHRY, CDR2 SYGVKD. The CDR3 region is CAISESGWEGWTEAFF. Here the CDR3 DNA reads TGTGCCATCAGTGAGTCAGGTTGGGAGGGGTGGACTGAAGCTTTCTTT.

The chain links TRBV29-1 to TRBJ2-1; D may be TRBD2 (6 bases). Germline V gives CDR1 SQVTM, CDR2 ANQGSEA. The CDR3 is made up of 16 amino acids. V was pared by 1 base and J by 7 bases, with 20 bases between. The CDR3 sequence: CSVEGSSGGSINEQFF. The CDR3, as DNA: TGCAGCGTTGAAGGGTCTTCTGGGGGGAGTATTAATGAGCAGTTCTTC.

The chain has TRBV28 and TRBJ2-3; no reliable D call. V was shortened by 1 base and J by 0 bases, with 8 bases between the two germline ends. In germline, CDR1 is MDHEN, CDR2 SYDVKM. The CDR3 extends over 15 amino acids. CDR3 sequence: CASSLLEQSTDTQYF. In DNA, the CDR3 is TGTGCCAGCAGTTTATTAGAACAGAGCACAGATACGCAGTATTTT.

The chain carries TRBV6-5 and TRBJ1-2, with TRBD1 identical over 7 bases. J lost 4 bases, V lost 2 bases, and 10 bases had no gene match. CDR1 is MNHEY and CDR2 is SVGAGI in the germline V gene. The CDR3 has 16 residues. CDR3 protein: CASSYLEGALGYGYTF. CDR3 DNA: TGTGCCAGCAGTTACCTGGAGGGGGCGCTAGGCTATGGCTACACCTTC.

The chain joins TRBV7-8 to TRBJ2-3; the D gene is possibly TRBD2 (5 bases). Germline V gives CDR1 SGHVS, CDR2 FQNEAQ. The V gene lost 2 bases and the J gene lost 2 bases, with 11 bases spanning the gap. This CDR3 has 15 amino acids. The CDR3 DNA is TGTGCCAGCAGCTTATACACTAGGGACACAGATACGCAGTATTTT. This gives the protein CASSLYTRDTDTQYF.

V and J are TRBV5-6 and TRBJ1-2, with D unclear. Trimming removed 2 bases from V and 3 bases from J, with 8 bases in between. The CDR3 covers 13 residues. Germline assignment: CDR1 SGHDT and CDR2 YYEEEE. In DNA form, the CDR3 reads TGTGCCAGCAGCTTTGGGGTGGACTATGGCTACACCTTC. It encodes CASSFGVDYGYTF.

The rearrangement links TRBV7-3 to TRBJ2-2; D is unresolved. The germline V gene encodes CDR1 SGHTA and CDR2 FQGTGA. V was trimmed by 2 bases and J by 6 bases, leaving 1 base between them. The CDR3 contains 11 residues. CDR3: CASSLSGELFF. DNA for the CDR3: TGTGCCAGCAGCTTATCCGGGGAGCTGTTTTTT.

V and J are TRBV5-1 and TRBJ1-2; the D gene is possibly TRBD1 (5 bases). The V end was cut by 0 bases, the J end by 7 bases, with 16 bases between. Looked up from germline, CDR1 is SGHRS and CDR2 is YFSETQ. This CDR3 has 15 amino acids. CDR3 loop: CASSLAAGRQRGYTF. The CDR3 coding sequence is TGCGCCAGCAGCTTGGCGGCAGGGCGACAGCGTGGCTACACCTTC.

The chain employs TRBV19 and TRBJ2-3, with 9 bases aligning to TRBD2. CDR1 LNHDA and CDR2 SQIVND come from the germline V gene (reference sequence). V shed 3 bases, J shed 1 base, and the junction held 2 bases outside the gene matches. The CDR3 spans 15 residues. CDR3 region: CASSISGSGTDTQYF. In nucleotides, the CDR3 is TGTGCCAGTAGTATTAGCGGGAGCGGCACAGATACGCAGTATTTT.

This chain joins TRBV6-1 and TRBJ1-5; D remains ambiguous. The V gene lost 1 base and the J gene lost 1 base, with 8 bases spanning the gap. The CDR3 is 15 residues long. Germline V CDR1 and CDR2: MNHNS, SASEGT. The CDR3 protein is CASSEVGESNQPQHF. For the CDR3, the DNA is TGTGCCAGCAGTGAAGTCGGTGAGAGCAATCAGCCCCAGCATTTT.

The V call is TRBV29-1, the J call TRBJ2-3, with no clear D. The germline V and J ends were trimmed by 8 bases and 0 bases, with 9 bases remaining between them. The germline gives CDR1 SQVTM, CDR2 ANQGSEA. The CDR3 runs to 12 residues. The CDR3 nucleotides are TGCAGCCCCCGTACTAGCACAGATACGCAGTATTTT. Amino acid sequence: CSPRTSTDTQYF.

This chain connects TRBV9 to TRBJ1-1, with 9 bases identical to TRBD1. Germline values: CDR1 SGDLS, CDR2 YYNGEE. V lost 6 bases and J lost 6; bases outside the gene matches: 12. The CDR3 sequence is 15 residues long. The CDR3 spells CASTTLRDREAEAFF. DNA for the CDR3: TGTGCCAGCACCACTCTCCGGGACAGGGAGGCTGAAGCTTTCTTT.

The V and J genes are TRBV30 and TRBJ1-5; TRBD1 matches 9 bases. Germline CDR1 GTSNPN, CDR2 SVGIG (reference sequence). The CDR3 length is 17 residues. Losses at the gene ends were 0 bases for V and 5 bases for J; bases not matched to a gene: 11. The CDR3 sequence: CAWSVQFWDRVDQPQHF. The CDR3 DNA reads as TGTGCCTGGAGTGTACAATTCTGGGACAGGGTCGATCAGCCCCAGCATTTT.

The chain carries TRBV28 and TRBJ2-3; D ambiguous. Trimming took off 6 bases at V and 4 bases at J, with 8 bases between the two ends. Germline values: CDR1 MDHEN, CDR2 SYDVKM. CDR3 size: 12 residues. As DNA, the CDR3 is TGTGCCAGCAGCCTGTTGGCAGATACGCAGTATTTT. Translation gives CASSLLADTQYF.

The chain has TRBV28 and TRBJ2-7; no clear D gene. V lost 6 bases to trimming and J lost 0 bases, with 9 bases between them. Germline values: CDR1 MDHEN, CDR2 SYDVKM. The CDR3 runs to 13 residues. The DNA of the CDR3 is TGTGCCAGCAGCCACGAACTCTCCTACGAGCAGTACGTC. It yields the protein CASSHELSYEQYV.

This chain links TRBV28 with TRBJ1-6; no firm D call. The CDR3 runs 15 residues. Germline CDR1 reads MDHEN; CDR2 reads SYDVKM. V was pared by 5 bases and J by 2 bases, with 10 bases between. As DNA, the CDR3 is TGTGCCAGCAGTCCCGGACCTACCTATAATTCACCCCTCCACTTT. Translation: CASSPGPTYNSPLHF.

The chain employs TRBV6-5 and TRBJ1-2; unclear D gene. V gave up 0 bases and J gave up 8 bases, with 10 bases separating them. CDR1 MNHEY and CDR2 SVGAGI come from the germline V gene. The CDR3 runs to 13 residues. CDR3 sequence: CASSYSDNFGYTF. CDR3 in DNA: TGTGCCAGCAGTTACTCAGACAACTTCGGCTACACCTTC.

This chain uses TRBV28 with TRBJ2-7; D is possibly TRBD1 (6 bases). The germline V gene encodes CDR1 MDHEN and CDR2 SYDVKM. V was cut by 9 bases and J by 1 base, with 16 bases left in between. CDR3 size: 14 residues. The CDR3 nucleotides are TGTGCCAGTAGACAACAGGGCGAATCCTACGAGCAGTACTTC. It is translated as CASRQQGESYEQYF.

The chain carries TRBV28 and TRBJ2-1, with D tentatively TRBD1 (5 bases). CDR1 and CDR2 (germline): MDHEN, SYDVKM. Trimming left V 2 bases short and J 4 bases short, with 6 bases between. The CDR3 extends over 13 amino acids. This CDR3 reads CASSLDRYNEQFF. DNA of the CDR3: TGTGCCAGCAGTTTAGACAGATACAATGAGCAGTTCTTC.

This clone was picked up one time. V usage is TRBV5-4 and J usage is TRBJ2-3; D call uncertain. The germline V gene has CDR1 SGHNT and CDR2 YYREEE (reference sequence). V was trimmed by 1 base and J by 1 base, leaving 4 bases between them. CDR3 size: 13 residues. The CDR3 region has the DNA TGTGCCAGCAGCTTGTCCGGCACAGATACGCAGTATTTT. This translates into CASSLSGTDTQYF.

The V call is TRBV4-1, the J call TRBJ2-1; 10 bases map to TRBD2. The length of the CDR3 is 18 residues. With V trimmed by 0 bases and J by 9 bases, 14 bases remained unmatched. Germline CDR1 is MGHRA and CDR2 is YSYEKL. The CDR3 nucleotides read TGCGCCAGCAGCCAAGACGCCACTCTAGCGGGAGAATTTAGTGAGCAGTTCTTC. Protein: CASSQDATLAGEFSEQFF.

The rearrangement joins TRBV4-3 to TRBJ1-5; D perhaps matches TRBD1 (5 bases). There are 15 residues in the CDR3. Trimming pared 0 bases from V and 5 bases from J, leaving 11 bases between. The germline V gene encodes CDR1 LGHNA and CDR2 YSLEER. CDR3 sequence: CASSQDWNRYQPQHF. The CDR3 DNA reads TGCGCCAGCAGCCAAGATTGGAACAGGTATCAGCCCCAGCATTTT.

The gene calls are TRBV27 and TRBJ2-7; 8 bases are shared with TRBD1. The length of the CDR3 is 14 residues. Germline V CDR1 and CDR2: MNHEY, SMNVEV (reference sequence). V lost 6 bases and J lost 3; bases outside the gene matches: 7. The CDR3 spells CASSLTGTGYEQYV. The CDR3 DNA reads TGTGCCAGCAGCCTTACCGGGACAGGCTACGAGCAGTACGTC.